This is a list of T cell receptor beta chains from one sample in a study of T cell responses to AZD1222 COVID-19 vaccine. Some clones are missing from TCRdb's copy, which holds only in-frame ones; the method was immunoSEQ multiplex PCR. The sample holds 140,000 to 150,000 clones, 75% to 90% seen once. Source: peripheral blood, taken on day 0 of MenACWY control vaccination. These receptors were taken from an adult in good health. Each CDR3 is given with its conserved first and last residue. Each record gives: D gene, V gene, J gene, clone size, CDR3 protein, CDR3 DNA. A D gene is named only where the DNA matches it firmly. The size of a clone is reported for some rows only, either as once, few or many, or as a class for expanded clones.

D gene: TRBD1; V gene: TRBV4-1; J gene: TRBJ1-1; clone size: NA; CDR3 protein: CASSQGEGQGGTEAFF; CDR3 DNA: TGCGCCAGCAGCCAAGGGGAGGGACAGGGGGGCACTGAAGCTTTCTTT
D gene: NA; V gene: TRBV11-2; J gene: TRBJ2-2; clone size: NA; CDR3 protein: CASSFGAGTNTGELFF; CDR3 DNA: TGTGCCAGCAGCTTCGGGGCCGGTACGAACACCGGGGAGCTGTTTTTT
D gene: TRBD1; V gene: TRBV9; J gene: TRBJ1-6; clone size: NA; CDR3 protein: CASGRDSYSPLHF; CDR3 DNA: TGTGCCAGCGGACGGGACAGCTATTCACCCCTCCACTTT
D gene: NA; V gene: TRBV7-3; J gene: TRBJ2-3; clone size: once; CDR3 protein: CASSGMREDTQYF; CDR3 DNA: TGTGCCAGCAGCGGGATGAGGGAGGATACGCAGTATTTT
D gene: TRBD1; V gene: TRBV5-8; J gene: TRBJ1-2; clone size: NA; CDR3 protein: CASTDRGYGYTF; CDR3 DNA: TGTGCCAGCACGGACAGGGGTTATGGCTACACCTTC
D gene: TRBD2; V gene: TRBV6-5; J gene: TRBJ2-1; clone size: NA; CDR3 protein: CASSRAGGLQFF; CDR3 DNA: TGTGCCAGCAGTCGAGCGGGGGGCCTTCAGTTCTTC
D gene: TRBD2; V gene: TRBV9; J gene: TRBJ2-1; clone size: NA; CDR3 protein: CASSVDRASGGYSYNEQFF; CDR3 DNA: TGTGCCAGCAGCGTAGATCGGGCTAGCGGGGGATACTCCTACAATGAGCAGTTCTTC
D gene: NA; V gene: TRBV2; J gene: TRBJ1-1; clone size: few; CDR3 protein: CASPARDGLWNTEAFF; CDR3 DNA: TGTGCCAGCCCTGCCCGGGACGGACTCTGGAACACTGAAGCTTTCTTT
D gene: NA; V gene: TRBV27; J gene: TRBJ2-7; clone size: NA; CDR3 protein: CASSLRGDSYEQYF; CDR3 DNA: TGTGCCAGCAGTTTAAGGGGGGACTCCTACGAGCAGTACTTC
D gene: NA; V gene: TRBV2; J gene: TRBJ2-5; clone size: NA; CDR3 protein: CASEGLKETQYF; CDR3 DNA: TGTGCCAGCGAGGGACTCAAAGAGACCCAGTACTTC
D gene: NA; V gene: TRBV28; J gene: TRBJ1-6; clone size: once; CDR3 protein: CASRGNYNSPLHF; CDR3 DNA: TGTGCCAGCCGGGGCAACTATAATTCACCCCTCCACTTT
D gene: NA; V gene: TRBV7-2; J gene: TRBJ2-5; clone size: NA; CDR3 protein: CASSFHGRGETQYF; CDR3 DNA: TGTGCCAGCAGCTTTCATGGACGGGGAGAGACCCAGTACTTC
D gene: NA; V gene: TRBV7-9; J gene: TRBJ2-7; clone size: few; CDR3 protein: CASSFSSYEQYF; CDR3 DNA: TGTGCCAGCAGCTTTAGCTCCTACGAGCAGTACTTC
D gene: NA; V gene: TRBV2; J gene: TRBJ2-1; clone size: NA; CDR3 protein: CASSEGSSYNEQFF; CDR3 DNA: TGTGCCAGCAGTGAGGGGAGCTCCTACAATGAGCAGTTCTTC
D gene: NA; V gene: TRBV5-1; J gene: TRBJ1-1; clone size: NA; CDR3 protein: CASSLLGVNTEAFF; CDR3 DNA: TGCGCCAGCAGCTTACTAGGGGTGAACACTGAAGCTTTCTTT
D gene: NA; V gene: TRBV28; J gene: TRBJ2-2; clone size: NA; CDR3 protein: CASSWGIPGELFF; CDR3 DNA: TGTGCCAGCAGTTGGGGGATCCCCGGGGAGCTGTTTTTT
D gene: TRBD1; V gene: TRBV6-1; J gene: TRBJ1-6; clone size: NA; CDR3 protein: CASSEIGTARGGSPLHF; CDR3 DNA: TGTGCCAGCAGTGAAATAGGGACAGCCCGGGGCGGTTCACCCCTCCACTTT
D gene: NA; V gene: TRBV15; J gene: TRBJ1-2; clone size: few; CDR3 protein: CATSRDLSGAIAGYTF; CDR3 DNA: TGTGCCACCAGCAGAGATCTGTCAGGGGCGATAGCCGGCTACACCTTC
D gene: NA; V gene: TRBV18; J gene: TRBJ1-1; clone size: NA; CDR3 protein: CASSPIGRTEAFF; CDR3 DNA: TGTGCCAGCTCACCAATAGGACGGACTGAAGCTTTCTTT
D gene: NA; V gene: TRBV19; J gene: TRBJ2-1; clone size: NA; CDR3 protein: CASSIFESSYNEQFF; CDR3 DNA: TGTGCCAGTAGTATTTTCGAGAGCTCCTACAATGAGCAGTTCTTC
D gene: NA; V gene: TRBV6-1; J gene: TRBJ2-1; clone size: NA; CDR3 protein: CASSERGFYNEQFF; CDR3 DNA: TGTGCCAGCAGTGAAAGGGGATTCTACAATGAGCAGTTCTTC
D gene: NA; V gene: TRBV10-3; J gene: TRBJ1-6; clone size: NA; CDR3 protein: CAISSSGQSNSPLHF; CDR3 DNA: NA
D gene: NA; V gene: TRBV18; J gene: TRBJ1-1; clone size: NA; CDR3 protein: CASSTRQGQNTEAFF; CDR3 DNA: TGTGCCAGCTCAACCAGGCAGGGGCAGAACACTGAAGCTTTCTTT
D gene: NA; V gene: TRBV6-2/TRBV6-3; J gene: TRBJ1-2; clone size: NA; CDR3 protein: CASSYSTNYGYTF; CDR3 DNA: TGTGCCAGCAGTTACTCTACTAACTATGGCTACACCTTC
D gene: NA; V gene: TRBV5-1; J gene: TRBJ1-2; clone size: once; CDR3 protein: CASSLDGSPNYGYTF; CDR3 DNA: TGCGCCAGCAGCTTGGACGGGTCTCCTAACTATGGCTACACCTTC
D gene: NA; V gene: TRBV12-2; J gene: TRBJ2-5; clone size: NA; CDR3 protein: CASRLCLAGLQETQYF; CDR3 DNA: TGTGCAAGTCGCTTATGCCTAGCGGGGCTCCAAGAGACCCAGTACTTC
D gene: NA; V gene: TRBV18; J gene: TRBJ2-7; clone size: NA; CDR3 protein: CASSPGRTYEQYF; CDR3 DNA: TGTGCCAGCTCACCGGGCAGGACCTACGAGCAGTACTTC
D gene: NA; V gene: TRBV4-2; J gene: TRBJ1-1; clone size: few; CDR3 protein: CASSHEEGYGSAGAFF; CDR3 DNA: TGTGCCAGCAGCCATGAAGAGGGGTACGGCTCGGCGGGAGCTTTCTTT
D gene: NA; V gene: TRBV9; J gene: TRBJ1-1; clone size: NA; CDR3 protein: CASSVARGGGGSTEAFF; CDR3 DNA: TGTGCCAGCAGCGTAGCCAGGGGCGGAGGTGGTAGCACTGAAGCTTTCTTT
D gene: NA; V gene: TRBV11-3; J gene: TRBJ1-6; clone size: NA; CDR3 protein: CASSLEQHSPLHF; CDR3 DNA: TGTGCCAGCAGCTTAGAACAGCATTCACCCCTCCACTTT
D gene: NA; V gene: TRBV7-6; J gene: TRBJ2-2; clone size: once; CDR3 protein: CASSFWTESSNTGELFF; CDR3 DNA: TGTGCCAGCAGCTTCTGGACAGAATCTTCGAACACCGGGGAGCTGTTTTTT
D gene: TRBD1; V gene: TRBV5-1; J gene: TRBJ2-7; clone size: NA; CDR3 protein: CASSLSQGDEQYF; CDR3 DNA: TGCGCCAGCAGCTTGAGCCAGGGGGACGAGCAGTACTTC
D gene: NA; V gene: TRBV9; J gene: TRBJ1-3; clone size: NA; CDR3 protein: CASSVAISGNTIYF; CDR3 DNA: TGTGCCAGCAGCGTAGCAATCTCTGGAAACACCATATATTTT
D gene: NA; V gene: TRBV28; J gene: TRBJ1-2; clone size: many; CDR3 protein: CASSSPFGQKPRNYGYTF; CDR3 DNA: TGTGCCAGCAGTTCCCCCTTTGGACAGAAGCCACGTAACTATGGCTACACCTTC
D gene: NA; V gene: TRBV30; J gene: TRBJ2-3; clone size: NA; CDR3 protein: CAWRGGLSTDTQYF; CDR3 DNA: TGTGCCTGGAGGGGCGGGCTAAGCACAGATACGCAGTATTTT
D gene: NA; V gene: TRBV13; J gene: TRBJ2-6; clone size: NA; CDR3 protein: CASSLRRSGETGANVLTF; CDR3 DNA: TGTGCCAGCAGCTTAAGGCGGTCGGGAGAAACTGGGGCCAACGTCCTGACTTTC
D gene: TRBD1; V gene: TRBV6-1; J gene: TRBJ1-2; clone size: NA; CDR3 protein: CASSEVTGDYGYTF; CDR3 DNA: TGTGCCAGCAGTGAAGTGACAGGGGACTATGGCTACACCTTC
D gene: NA; V gene: TRBV28; J gene: TRBJ1-6; clone size: NA; CDR3 protein: CASSFYSRPGSPLHF; CDR3 DNA: TGTGCCAGCAGTTTTTACAGCCGTCCTGGGTCACCCCTCCACTTT
D gene: NA; V gene: TRBV5-1; J gene: TRBJ1-1; clone size: once; CDR3 protein: CASSLGGAGTEAFF; CDR3 DNA: TGCGCCAGCAGCTTGGGTGGGGCGGGCACTGAAGCTTTCTTT
D gene: TRBD1; V gene: TRBV10-3; J gene: TRBJ2-1; clone size: NA; CDR3 protein: CAISEPTGGLGNEQFF; CDR3 DNA: TGTGCCATCAGTGAGCCCACAGGGGGTCTAGGTAATGAGCAGTTCTTC
D gene: TRBD1; V gene: TRBV6-5; J gene: TRBJ2-6; clone size: NA; CDR3 protein: CASTLGQALLTF; CDR3 DNA: TGTGCCAGCACCCTAGGACAGGCGCTCCTGACTTTC
D gene: TRBD1; V gene: TRBV5-1; J gene: TRBJ1-4; clone size: NA; CDR3 protein: CASSWTGAREKLFF; CDR3 DNA: TGCGCCAGCAGCTGGACAGGGGCGAGGGAAAAACTGTTTTTT
D gene: NA; V gene: TRBV4-1; J gene: TRBJ2-6; clone size: NA; CDR3 protein: CASSQLDLGFSGANVLTF; CDR3 DNA: TGCGCCAGCAGCCAGCTCGACCTAGGGTTCTCTGGGGCCAACGTCCTGACTTTC